This T cell receptor (beta chain) was sequenced during a study of PD-L1 blockade in urothelial cancer. In the study overall: The patients first took atezolizumab in about 2014, receiving 1,200 mg intravenously every 3 weeks. Bladder-origin urothelial cancer in males described about 90% of the roughly 30 patients. Samples taken from tumors held T cells that numbered 1,400 to 1,500 at the median.

The CDR3 has 12 residues. Germline CDR1 MNHGY, CDR2 SAAAGT. The V gene end was trimmed by 10 bases and the J gene end by 8 bases; junction bases not matched to a gene: 6. Amplified housekeeping genes were used to quantify DNA from FFPE tumors. Repertoires were generated with immunoSEQ multiplex PCR, while TCRdb's copy carries only in-frame clones and drops some. The sample shows approximately 700 clones, roughly two fifths of them seen only once. Sequencing was performed on tumor tissue, taken before atezolizumab (anti-PD-L1) treatment. The chain carries TRBV6-8 and TRBJ2-1; TRBD1 aligns across 9 bases. The receptor was derived from a man between 65 and 85 years old with urothelial cancer. CDR3 in amino acids: CAITWTGDEQFF. Here the CDR3 DNA reads TGTGCCATCACCTGGACAGGGGATGAGCAGTTCTTC.